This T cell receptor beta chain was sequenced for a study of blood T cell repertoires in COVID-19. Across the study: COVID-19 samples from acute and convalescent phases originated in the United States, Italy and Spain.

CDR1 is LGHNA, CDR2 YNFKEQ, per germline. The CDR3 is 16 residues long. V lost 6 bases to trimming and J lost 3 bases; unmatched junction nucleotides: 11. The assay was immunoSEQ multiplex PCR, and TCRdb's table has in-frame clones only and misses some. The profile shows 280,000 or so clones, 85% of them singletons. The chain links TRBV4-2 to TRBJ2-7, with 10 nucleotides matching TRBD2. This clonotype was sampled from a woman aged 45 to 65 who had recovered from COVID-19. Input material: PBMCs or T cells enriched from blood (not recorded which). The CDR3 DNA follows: TGTGCCAGCAGACGAGATGGGACTAGCGAGAGCTACGAGCAGTACTTC. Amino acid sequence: CASRRDGTSESYEQYF.